Presented here are 19 T cell receptor beta chains from one specimen sequenced in a study of T cell responses to AZD1222 COVID-19 vaccine. Only in-frame clones appear in the TCRdb table, and some are missing; sequencing was by immunoSEQ multiplex PCR. The profile covers around 75,000 clones, with about 88% appearing a single time and 10% to 15% taken by the ten largest. Material: peripheral blood, obtained on day 0 of AZD1222 vaccination. Receptor source: an adult in good health.

The rearrangement joins TRBV3-1 (or the pseudogene TRBV3-2) to TRBJ2-5, with 9 bases fitting TRBD2. V shed 2 bases, J shed 3 bases, and the junction held 4 bases outside the gene matches. The CDR3 has 15 residues. Germline lookup yields CDR1 LGHDT and CDR2 YNNKEL (reference sequence). Written as DNA, the CDR3 is TGTGCCAGCAGCCAATATAGACTAGCGGAAGAGACCCAGTACTTC. As protein: CASSQYRLAEETQYF.

Only a few counts were recorded for this clone. V usage is TRBV18 and J usage is TRBJ2-2, with D possibly called TRBD1 or TRBD2 (7 bases each). CDR3 length: 16 residues. V was clipped by 3 bases and J by 4 bases, with 15 bases between them. Germline lookup yields CDR1 KGHSH and CDR2 LQKENI. The chain's CDR3 is CASSPATGRGTGELFF. The CDR3 nucleotides are TGTGCCAGCTCACCCGCGACAGGGAGGGGCACCGGGGAGCTGTTTTTT.

The chain has TRBV6-5 and TRBJ1-4; TRBD1 might be the D (5 bases). This CDR3 spans 15 amino acids. Trimming shortened V by 5 bases and J by 5 bases, and 15 bases separated the two germline ends. The germline V gene has CDR1 MNHEY and CDR2 SVGAGI. CDR3 loop: CASSLGDRPNEKLFF. For the CDR3, the DNA is TGTGCCAGCAGTCTAGGGGACCGCCCAAATGAAAAACTGTTTTTT.

The gene calls are TRBV9 and TRBJ2-5; D gene ambiguous. The V gene's germline CDR1 is SGDLS and CDR2 YYNGEE. The germline V and J ends were trimmed by 0 bases and 4 bases, with 10 bases remaining between them. The CDR3 is 14 amino acids. CDR3 in DNA: TGTGCCAGCAGCGTAGTTCCTGAAGGAGAGACCCAGTACTTC. Residues: CASSVVPEGETQYF.

This CDR3 reads CASSAGDFNGEQYF. The DNA of the CDR3 is TGCGCCAGCAGCGCGGGAGATTTTAATGGTGAGCAGTACTTC. The V gene is TRBV5-1, the J gene TRBJ2-7; TRBD2 matches at 7 bases. Trimming took 4 bases from V and 7 from J; bases not matched to a gene: 11. Germline CDR1 and CDR2: SGHRS and YFSETQ. The CDR3 loop spans 14 amino acids.

This chain links TRBV2 with TRBJ1-2, with D unresolved. Between the trimmed V and J ends, which lost 0 bases and 2 bases, there was a span of 13 bases. The CDR3 runs to 16 residues. Germline-derived CDR1 and CDR2 are SNHLY and FYNNEI. CDR3 protein: CASSEAASLPNYGYTF. CDR3 DNA: TGTGCCAGCAGTGAAGCGGCATCTTTACCAAACTATGGCTACACCTTC.

The genes are TRBV5-4 and TRBJ2-3; 9 bases align to TRBD2. Germline CDR1 is SGHNT and CDR2 is YYREEE (reference sequence). CDR3 length equals 16 residues. V was clipped by 6 bases and J by 3 bases; unmatched bases: 11. CDR3 loop: CASTPTAGGPTDTQYF. For the CDR3, the DNA is TGTGCCAGCACCCCGACCGCGGGGGGGCCAACAGATACGCAGTATTTT.

The V call is TRBV7-2, the J call TRBJ2-3; a weak D match, TRBD2 (6 bases). This CDR3 spans 15 amino acids. The germline V and J ends were trimmed by 4 bases and 0 bases, with 11 bases remaining between them. Germline V gives CDR1 SGHTA, CDR2 FQGNSA. In DNA, the CDR3 is TGTGCCAGCAGCTCTATAGCGGCTAGCACAGATACGCAGTATTTT. Translating it yields CASSSIAASTDTQYF.

The chain is built from TRBV15 and TRBJ2-1; 7 nucleotides match TRBD2. Per the germline V gene, CDR1 is LNHNV and CDR2 is YYDKDF (reference sequence). V trimming: 1 base; J trimming: 6 bases; junction bases outside the gene matches: 6. This CDR3 comprises 15 residues. CDR3 amino acids: CATSRARGDFNEQFF. CDR3 in DNA: TGTGCCACCAGCAGAGCCCGGGGGGATTTCAATGAGCAGTTCTTC.

CDR3: CASSFGTDQETQYF. DNA for the CDR3: TGCGCCAGCAGTTTCGGGACAGACCAAGAGACCCAGTACTTC. V and J are TRBV5-1 and TRBJ2-5; 7 bases align to TRBD1. This CDR3 region has 14 residues. The V segment lost 5 bases and the J segment 0 bases; nucleotides outside the gene matches: 4. Germline lookup yields CDR1 SGHRS and CDR2 YFSETQ.

The V gene is TRBV5-4, the J gene TRBJ2-7; 9 nucleotides match TRBD2. The trim removed 4 bases at V and 3 bases at J, leaving 11 bases unmatched. CDR1 is SGHNT, CDR2 YYREEE, per germline (reference sequence). The CDR3 contains 16 residues. The CDR3 DNA reads as TGTGCCAGCAGCCCGGACGGCGGGGGGGCTAGCTACGAGCAGTACTTC. As protein: CASSPDGGGASYEQYF.

A single count supports this clone. This sequence joins TRBV24-1 and TRBJ2-1; 12 nucleotides match TRBD2. This CDR3 has 16 residues. The junction had 6 bases not matched to a gene; V was cut back by 4 bases and J by 6 bases. Per the germline V gene, CDR1 is KGHDR and CDR2 is SFDVKD. In DNA, the CDR3 is TGTGCCACCAGTGACAGTACTAGCGGGGGGACCAATGAGCAGTTCTTC. Translated: CATSDSTSGGTNEQFF.

The chain has TRBV18 and TRBJ1-6; D not resolved. The V and J ends lost 3 bases and 9 bases respectively, with 18 bases between them. The CDR3 totals 16 residues. The germline CDR1 and CDR2 sequences are KGHSH and LQKENI. The CDR3 reads CASSPPRGGIVSPLHF. The CDR3 nucleotides read TGTGCCAGCTCACCTCCCCGCGGAGGGATAGTTTCACCCCTCCACTTT.

Of note for this clone: A read error may produce the germline difference seen at one junction end. The V call is TRBV7-2, the J call TRBJ2-6, with D hard to call. CDR3 length: 14 residues. Germline CDR1 reads SGHTA; CDR2 reads FQGNSA. CDR3 sequence reads: CASSLDSGANVLTF. Here the CDR3 DNA reads TGTGCCAGCAGTTTAGATTCTGGGGCCAACGTCCTGACTTTC.

The V call is TRBV19, the J call TRBJ2-7; 7 bases fit TRBD2. V gave up 11 bases and J gave up 3 bases; unmatched junction bases: 13. The CDR3 consists of 14 residues. Germline V lookup: CDR1 LNHDA, CDR2 SQIVND (reference sequence). The CDR3 DNA reads as TGTGCCTGCGCGTGGGGGGAGGGCAACTACGAGCAGTACTTC. Its translation is CACAWGEGNYEQYF.

V gene TRBV5-1 combines with J gene TRBJ2-3, with 7 bases lining up with TRBD1. This CDR3 contains 14 residues. Germline V lookup: CDR1 SGHRS, CDR2 YFSETQ. V was pared by 0 bases and J by 5 bases, with 3 bases of the junction left unmatched. CDR3 sequence reads: CASSLDRGLDTQYF. CDR3 nucleotides: TGCGCCAGCAGCTTGGACAGGGGTCTAGATACGCAGTATTTT.

This clone occurred once. This chain connects TRBV7-9 to TRBJ2-1; D is unresolved. With 5 bases removed from V and 3 bases from J, the gap between germline ends came to 14 bases. The germline CDR1 and CDR2 sequences are SEHNR and FQNEAQ (reference sequence). This CDR3 is 15 amino acids long. The CDR3 here is CASSPLGNVYNEQFF. The CDR3 region has the DNA TGTGCCAGCAGCCCCTTGGGTAACGTCTACAATGAGCAGTTCTTC.

The V call is TRBV19, the J call TRBJ1-3; D unresolved. The V end was cut by 7 bases, the J end by 3 bases, with 10 bases between. CDR1 is LNHDA, CDR2 SQIVND, per germline (reference sequence). The CDR3 length is 13 residues. Written as DNA, the CDR3 is TGTGCCAGTACCCACCTTGTTGGAAACACCATATATTTT. It specifies CASTHLVGNTIYF.

The chain links TRBV5-4 to TRBJ1-4; the D is unclear. V was pared by 4 bases and J by 0 bases, with 10 bases between. CDR3 length: 15 amino acids. The germline V gene has CDR1 SGHNT and CDR2 YYREEE (reference sequence). CDR3 bases: TGTGCCAGCAGCGAAGACTCTGCAACTAATGAAAAACTGTTTTTT. Its protein product is CASSEDSATNEKLFF.